The T cell receptor (beta chain) described here comes from a study of PD-1 blockade in mismatch repair-deficient tumors. Repertoires were generated with immunoSEQ multiplex PCR, while TCRdb's copy carries only in-frame clones and drops some. The data hold around 100,000 clones, with around three quarters observed a single time. The CDR3 spans 13 residues. Germline V gene sequence: CDR1 LNHDA, CDR2 SQIVND (reference sequence). The V and J ends lost 11 bases and 1 base, in that order; junction bases with no gene match: 6. This chain uses TRBV19 with TRBJ1-1; 8 bases align to TRBD1. The input for sequencing was peripheral blood, taken about 13 months after starting pembrolizumab. The source of this sequence is an adult with mismatch repair-deficient cancer. CDR3 sequence: CASRGPRNTEAFF. The CDR3 region has the DNA TGTGCCTCCAGGGGGCCCAGGAACACTGAAGCTTTCTTT.